What follows are 14 T cell receptor beta chains derived from one specimen sequenced in a study of T-cell memory formation after mild COVID-19. TCRdb independently ran MiXCR on the 5' RACE reads; one entry per CDR3 protein. The top ten hold about 22% of the sample, which has about 360,000 distinct CDR3 sequences, 14% seen once. Sequenced material: PBMCs or a T cell subset sorted from them (not recorded which). These receptors all stem from a man aged 18 to 29 who had mild COVID-19 (a few samples of this study predate the infection). Cell type and time point are not known.

This clonotype was recorded a few times. CDR3: CASSQDMGSNQPQHF. The DNA for the CDR3 is TGCGCCAGCAGCCAAGATATGGGGAGCAATCAGCCCCAGCATTTT. V is TRBV4-1 and J is TRBJ1-5; D call uncertain. The CDR3 consists of 15 residues. The V and J ends lost 0 bases and 1 base respectively, with 7 bases between them. Germline values: CDR1 MGHRA, CDR2 YSYEKL.

This clonotype was found a few times. This chain links TRBV19 with TRBJ2-1; 12 bases map to TRBD2. CDR3 length equals 15 residues. Germline-derived CDR1 and CDR2 are LNHDA and SQIVND (reference sequence). The ends lost 7 bases at V and 7 bases at J; junction bases unmatched: 8. In nucleotides, the CDR3 is TGTGCCAGTAAGGAGGCTGGACTAGCGGGGAATGAGCAGTTCTTC. Protein product: CASKEAGLAGNEQFF.

This clonotype appeared a few times. J is TRBJ2-5 and V is TRBV6-2 or TRBV6-3; 7 bases match TRBD1. V lost 6 bases and J lost 5; bases outside the gene matches: 12. The length of the CDR3 is 15 residues. From germline, CDR1 is MNHEY and CDR2 SVGEGT. CDR3 nucleotide sequence: TGTGCCAGCAGCCCGGATGAAGGGGGCGCGGAGACCCAGTACTTC. Its protein is CASSPDEGGAETQYF.

The chain employs TRBV20-1 and TRBJ1-4, with unresolved D. This CDR3 contains 13 residues. CDR1 is DFQATT and CDR2 is SNEGSKA in the germline V gene (reference sequence). V lost 3 bases, J lost 7 bases, and 12 bases lay in between. CDR3 DNA sequence: TGCAGTGCTAGTTTCCGGGAGAGTGAAAAACTGTTTTTT. Its translation: CSASFRESEKLFF.

This clonotype was counted only a few times. The chain couples TRBV19 to TRBJ2-2; 8 bases align to TRBD1. Germline V gives CDR1 LNHDA, CDR2 SQIVND (reference sequence). V shed 5 bases and J 4 bases; nucleotides not matched to a gene: 3. The CDR3 loop spans 14 amino acids. For the CDR3, the DNA is TGTGCCAGTAGTGTGCAGGGGGCCACCGGGGAGCTGTTTTTT. The encoded protein is CASSVQGATGELFF. Variable domain in full (rest from reference TRBV19 and TRBJ2-2): DGGITQSPKYLFRKEGQNVTLSCEQNLNHDAMYWYRQDPGQGLRLIYYSQIVNDFQKGDIAEGYSVSREKKESFPLTVTSAQKNPTAFYLCASSVQGATGELFFGEGSRLTVL.

V gene TRBV7-2 combines with J gene TRBJ2-5; D is uncertain. CDR1 is SGHTA and CDR2 is FQGNSA in the germline V gene. V was clipped by 2 bases and J by 3 bases, with 13 bases between them. CDR3 length: 15 residues. The CDR3 protein is CASSLRVVPEETQYF. The CDR3 DNA reads as TGTGCCAGCAGCTTAAGGGTGGTACCCGAAGAGACCCAGTACTTC.

This clonotype has only a few counts. V and J are TRBV7-7 and TRBJ2-1; D is possibly TRBD2 (5 bases). This CDR3 has 13 amino acids. V dropped 6 bases and J dropped 9 bases, with 15 bases sitting between them. Germline lookup yields CDR1 SSHAT and CDR2 FNYEAQ (reference sequence). CDR3 region: CASSGSFGGEQFF. CDR3 nucleotides: TGTGCCAGCAGTGGGAGCTTTGGAGGTGAGCAGTTCTTC.

In its sample, this clonotype was seen a few times. This chain joins TRBV6-5 and TRBJ1-1, with TRBD1 matching 10 bases. Trimming removed 2 bases from V and 4 bases from J; junction bases left unmatched: 4. The CDR3 loop spans 15 amino acids. Germline assignment: CDR1 MNHEY and CDR2 SVGAGI. DNA for the CDR3: TGTGCCAGCAGTTACCGACAGGGGGCGGGCACTGAAGCTTTCTTT. Protein sequence: CASSYRQGAGTEAFF.

The sample holds many counts of this clonotype. The chain is built from TRBV5-1 and TRBJ2-7, with D perhaps TRBD1 or TRBD2 (5 bases each). In germline, CDR1 is SGHRS, CDR2 YFSETQ. Trimming took off 3 bases at V and 3 bases at J, with 13 bases between the two ends. CDR3 length equals 14 residues. CDR3 nucleotides: TGCGCCAGCAGCTACACGGGACCAGACTACGAGCAGTACTTC. Protein product: CASSYTGPDYEQYF. The full variable domain, rest sourced from reference TRBV5-1 and TRBJ2-7, is KAGVTQTPRYLIKTRGQQVTLSCSPISGHRSVSWYQQTPGQGLQFLFEYFSETQRNKGNFPGRFSGRQFSNSRSEMNVSTLELGDSALYLCASSYTGPDYEQYFGPGTRLTVT.

This clonotype has at least ten counts. V and J are TRBV5-1 and TRBJ1-2, with 12 bases identical to TRBD1. Germline CDR1 is SGHRS and CDR2 is YFSETQ. Germline trimming cut 4 bases from V and 6 bases from J; bases unmatched to any gene: 10. This CDR3 is built from 16 residues. CDR3 nucleotide sequence: TGCGCCAGCAGCCAGACCGGGACAGGGGGCGCGCATGGCTACACCTTC. Translation: CASSQTGTGGAHGYTF. Full variable domain (rest looked up from reference TRBV5-1 and TRBJ1-2): KAGVTQTPRYLIKTRGQQVTLSCSPISGHRSVSWYQQTPGQGLQFLFEYFSETQRNKGNFPGRFSGRQFSNSRSEMNVSTLELGDSALYLCASSQTGTGGAHGYTFGSGTRLTVV.

This clonotype has only a few counts. V usage is TRBV7-2 and J usage is TRBJ1-1; D is unclear. V lost 5 bases and J 0 bases, leaving 10 bases between the germline ends. Germline values: CDR1 SGHTA, CDR2 FQGNSA. This CDR3 contains 14 residues. CDR3 nucleotide sequence: TGTGCCAGCAGCCAGGACTTCATGAACACTGAAGCTTTCTTT. It specifies CASSQDFMNTEAFF.

This clonotype was seen only a few times. The rearrangement joins TRBV25-1 to TRBJ1-5, with 7 nucleotides matching TRBD1. Germline V lookup: CDR1 MGHDK, CDR2 SYGVNS. Unmatched junction bases numbered 8, after V lost 6 bases and J lost 0 bases. The CDR3 runs to 16 residues. CDR3 DNA sequence: TGTGCCAGCAGCCCCGGGACAGAGTATAGCAATCAGCCCCAGCATTTT. Protein: CASSPGTEYSNQPQHF.

This clonotype occurred a few times. The chain links TRBV24-1 to TRBJ1-2, with D perhaps TRBD1 (5 bases). Germline CDR1 reads KGHDR; CDR2 reads SFDVKD. Deletions cut 2 bases from V and 3 bases from J, with 9 bases between. This CDR3 region has 14 residues. CDR3 sequence: CATSDSPGDYGYTF. The CDR3 DNA reads TGTGCCACCAGTGATTCGCCGGGGGACTATGGCTACACCTTC.

The sample holds a few counts of this clonotype. The chain has TRBV4-1 and TRBJ2-1, with no clear D. CDR3 size: 13 residues. The V gene's germline CDR1 is MGHRA and CDR2 YSYEKL. Trimming cost V 1 base and J 6 bases, with 7 bases left between them. The CDR3 loop reads CASSQVGFNEQFF. CDR3 DNA sequence: TGCGCCAGCAGCCAAGTGGGGTTCAATGAGCAGTTCTTC.